These T cell receptor beta chains were read from a single sample in a study of technical replicates of blood from a few donors. Using immunoSEQ multiplex PCR, the repertoire was profiled, and TCRdb retains in-frame clones only, with some absent. This table has under 100,000 clones, around 96% appearing once. The material sequenced was T cells isolated from PBMCs. All receptors derive from a human donor in good health. Each CDR3 is given with its conserved first and last residue. Each record gives: clone size, V gene, J gene, D gene, CDR3 protein, CDR3 DNA. The D gene is left open where the match is weak. For some rows the clone size is stated as once, few or many, or as a class when expanded; others skip it.

size: -; V: TRBV5-8; J: TRBJ1-5; D: -; CDR3: CASGLVQPQHF; DNA: TGTGCCAGCGGACTAGTCCAGCCCCAGCATTTT
size: -; V: TRBV5-1; J: TRBJ2-5; D: -; CDR3: CASSLLGGRGETQYF; DNA: TGCGCCAGCAGCTTGTTGGGGGGACGGGGGGAGACCCAGTACTTC
size: once; V: TRBV6-6; J: TRBJ2-6; D: TRBD1; CDR3: CASRQGTLSGANVLTF; DNA: TGTGCCAGCCGACAGGGAACATTATCTGGGGCCAACGTCCTGACTTTC
size: -; V: TRBV19; J: TRBJ1-4; D: -; CDR3: CASTAAGEKLFF; DNA: TGTGCCAGTACCGCAGCAGGGGAAAAACTGTTTTTT
size: -; V: TRBV19; J: TRBJ2-3; D: TRBD2; CDR3: CASSSGRADTQYF; DNA: TGTGCCAGTAGTAGCGGGAGGGCAGATACGCAGTATTTT
size: -; V: TRBV5-1; J: TRBJ2-1; D: TRBD2; CDR3: CASSRLAGPSYNEQFF; DNA: TGCGCCAGCAGTAGACTAGCGGGACCCTCCTACAATGAGCAGTTCTTC
size: -; V: TRBV12-5; J: TRBJ2-1; D: TRBD2; CDR3: CASGLAGGNEQFF; DNA: TGTGCTAGTGGACTAGCGGGAGGAAATGAGCAGTTCTTC
size: -; V: TRBV2; J: TRBJ2-7; D: -; CDR3: CASRASVNTYEQYF; DNA: TGTGCCAGCAGGGCTAGCGTAAATACCTACGAGCAGTACTTC
size: -; V: TRBV14; J: TRBJ1-1; D: -; CDR3: CASSQEGAGIEAFF; DNA: TGTGCCAGCAGCCAAGAAGGGGCAGGGATAGAAGCTTTCTTT
size: -; V: TRBV2; J: TRBJ2-7; D: -; CDR3: CASGADEQYF; DNA: TGTGCCAGTGGGGCGGACGAGCAGTACTTC
size: -; V: TRBV11-2; J: TRBJ2-2; D: TRBD2; CDR3: CASSSGRELGELFF; DNA: TGTGCCAGCAGCTCAGGGCGGGAGCTCGGGGAGCTGTTTTTT
size: -; V: TRBV7-3; J: TRBJ1-2; D: -; CDR3: CASSLRGGLVGAPGYTF; DNA: TGTGCCAGCAGCTTAAGAGGCGGGCTGGTGGGGGCCCCTGGCTACACCTTC
size: few; V: TRBV19; J: TRBJ2-3; D: TRBD2; CDR3: CASSLAGWASSTDTQYF; DNA: TGTGCCAGTAGCCTAGCGGGATGGGCGAGTAGCACAGATACGCAGTATTTT
size: -; V: TRBV30; J: TRBJ1-5; D: -; CDR3: CAWRVGNQPQHF; DNA: TGTGCCTGGCGAGTCGGCAATCAGCCCCAGCATTTT
size: -; V: TRBV4-3; J: TRBJ2-2; D: TRBD1; CDR3: CASSQLDRGTGELFF; DNA: TGCGCCAGCAGCCAACTGGACAGGGGGACCGGGGAGCTGTTTTTT
size: -; V: TRBV6-4; J: TRBJ2-1; D: TRBD2; CDR3: CASSEYLAGGLYNEQFF; DNA: TGTGCCAGCAGTGAGTATCTAGCGGGAGGCCTCTACAATGAGCAGTTCTTC